This T cell receptor (beta chain) was profiled in a study of T cell repertoires in cytomegalovirus infection. Overall study context: HLA-B-restricted CMV epitopes that are well studied, plus recently identified HLA-C-restricted ones, were used by the study. In public TCR beta signatures, there were indications of both CMV infection and matching HLA type.

TCRdb redid the calling of the reads with MiXCR, one entry per CDR3 protein. Of 700,000 to 950,000 distinct CDR3 sequences in the sample, approximately 29% were seen once. The germline gives CDR1 MRHNA, CDR2 SNTAGT. This CDR3 has 15 amino acids. The germline V and J ends were trimmed by 0 bases and 4 bases, with 10 bases remaining between them. The table lists this clonotype with a few counts. Its antigen remains unknown. The sequence was collected from a human donor in good health (CMV status not recorded). Some clones in this sample may be carry-over from other donors' samples. The rearrangement uses TRBV6-4 and TRBJ2-1; D might be TRBD1 (5 bases). The sample here was cultured CD8+ T cells from PBMCs, taken from culture after CMV antigen stimulation. The CDR3: CASSDSQGSYNEQFF. The CDR3, as DNA: TGTGCCAGCAGTGACTCCCAGGGATCGTACAATGAGCAGTTCTTC.